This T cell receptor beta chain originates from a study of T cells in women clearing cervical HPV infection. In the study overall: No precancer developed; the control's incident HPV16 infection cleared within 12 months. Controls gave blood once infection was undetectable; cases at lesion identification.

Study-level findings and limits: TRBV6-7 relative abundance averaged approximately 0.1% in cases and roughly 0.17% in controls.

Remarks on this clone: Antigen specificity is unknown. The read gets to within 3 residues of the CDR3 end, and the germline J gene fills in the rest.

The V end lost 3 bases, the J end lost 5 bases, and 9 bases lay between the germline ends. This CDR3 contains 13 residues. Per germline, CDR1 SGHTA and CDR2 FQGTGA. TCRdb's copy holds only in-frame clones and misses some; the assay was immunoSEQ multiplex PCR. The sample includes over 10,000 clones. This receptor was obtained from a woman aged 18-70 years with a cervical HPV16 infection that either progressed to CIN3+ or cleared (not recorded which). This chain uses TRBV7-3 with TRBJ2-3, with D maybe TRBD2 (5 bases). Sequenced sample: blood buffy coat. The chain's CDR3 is CASSLYGVDTQYF. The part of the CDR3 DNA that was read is TGTGCCAGCAGCTTGTACGGGGTAGATACG.